The 22 T cell receptor beta chains listed next were all sequenced from one sample in a study of PD-1 blockade in classical Hodgkin lymphoma. Data came from immunoSEQ multiplex PCR; TCRdb stores just in-frame clones and leaves some out. The sample carries around 3,900 clones, over 70% recorded once. All trial patients relapsed after autologous stem cell transplantation. Purification of CD4+ T cells from thawed PBMCs was achieved by magnetic negative selection. Sequences were derived from CD4+ T cells from blood, sampled at baseline. These receptor sequences come from a human donor with classical Hodgkin lymphoma.

This clone has more than one count but fewer than ten. J is TRBJ1-1 and V is TRBV19; D is perhaps TRBD1 (5 bases). V lost 7 bases and J lost 5, with 14 bases in between. Germline assignment: CDR1 LNHDA and CDR2 SQIVND (reference sequence). The CDR3 loop spans 13 amino acids. Written as DNA, the CDR3 is TGTGCCAGTATAGGCAGGGTTGGGACTGAAGCTTTCTTT. This sequence encodes CASIGRVGTEAFF.

The rearrangement uses TRBV7-8 and TRBJ2-3; TRBD2 might be the D (6 bases). This CDR3 has 15 amino acids. The V and J ends lost 3 bases and 7 bases respectively, with 17 bases between them. Per germline, CDR1 SGHVS and CDR2 FQNEAQ. CDR3 DNA sequence: TGTGCCAGCAGCTTTGAACGACCGGCGGGGAATACGCAGTATTTT. Translation gives CASSFERPAGNTQYF.

The rearrangement uses TRBV4-2 and TRBJ1-4; unclear D gene. V was shortened by 0 bases and J by 3 bases, with 14 bases between the two germline ends. The CDR3 has 17 residues. Germline CDR1 reads LGHNA; CDR2 reads YNFKEQ. The CDR3 bases are TGTGCCAGCAGCCAAGATGGGAGGGTCGGGGCTAATGAAAAACTGTTTTTT. Amino acids: CASSQDGRVGANEKLFF.

The genes are TRBV5-4 and TRBJ2-3; 13 nucleotides match TRBD2. This CDR3 is 15 amino acids long. The V and J ends lost 1 base and 7 bases, in that order; junction bases with no gene match: 3. Germline loops: CDR1 SGHNT, CDR2 YYREEE (reference sequence). The DNA for the CDR3 is TGTGCCAGCAGCTTGACTAGCGGGGGGGTAAATACGCAGTATTTT. It is translated as CASSLTSGGVNTQYF. Using reference TRBV5-4 and TRBJ2-3 for the parts outside the CDR3, the full variable domain is ETGVTQSPTHLIKTRGQQVTLRCSSQSGHNTVSWYQQALGQGPQFIFQYYREEENGRGNFPPRFSGLQFPNYSSELNVNALELDDSALYLCASSLTSGGVNTQYFGPGTRLTVL.

CDR3 amino acids: CASSLVLGGNEQFF. The CDR3 DNA follows: TGTGCCAGCAGCTTGGTTTTAGGGGGCAATGAGCAGTTCTTC. The chain combines TRBV5-4 with TRBJ2-1; D may be TRBD1 (6 bases). There are 14 residues in the CDR3. Germline V lookup: CDR1 SGHNT, CDR2 YYREEE (reference sequence). Trimming removed 0 bases at V and 6 bases at J, with 10 bases between.

Only a few counts were recorded for this clone. The chain is built from TRBV30 and TRBJ1-5, with 8 bases that match TRBD1. CDR1 GTSNPN and CDR2 SVGIG come from the germline V gene (reference sequence). Trimming removed 5 bases from V and 1 base from J; junction bases left unmatched: 7. The CDR3 covers 15 residues. This CDR3 reads CAWDRGWESNQPQHF. For the CDR3, the DNA is TGTGCCTGGGACAGGGGATGGGAAAGCAATCAGCCCCAGCATTTT.

The chain carries TRBV5-5 and TRBJ1-2; 12 bases agree with TRBD1. This CDR3 is built from 16 residues. The germline CDR1 and CDR2 sequences are SGHKS and YYEKEE (reference sequence). Losses at the gene ends were 1 base for V and 3 bases for J; bases not matched to a gene: 4. The CDR3, as DNA: TGTGCCAGCAGCTTGATGGGACAGGGGGCAGACTATGGCTACACCTTC. This encodes CASSLMGQGADYGYTF.

The V call is TRBV28, the J call TRBJ1-4, with D unresolved. The CDR3 has 16 amino acids. V gave up 5 bases and J gave up 6 bases, with 19 bases separating them. The germline V gene has CDR1 MDHEN and CDR2 SYDVKM. CDR3 sequence (DNA): TGTGCCAGCAGTCCGGCTGCAGGAGTAGGTGATGAAAAACTGTTTTTT. Residues: CASSPAAGVGDEKLFF. Supplemented by reference TRBV28 and TRBJ1-4, the full variable domain reads DVKVTQSSRYLVKRTGEKVFLECVQDMDHENMFWYRQDPGLGLRLIYFSYDVKMKEKGDIPEGYSVSREKKERFSLILESASTNQTSMYLCASSPAAGVGDEKLFFGSGTQLSVL.

The genes are TRBV19 and TRBJ2-5; TRBD1 or TRBD2 may be the D gene (6 bases each). Trimming took 7 bases from V and 5 from J, leaving 20 bases between them. Germline-derived CDR1 and CDR2 are LNHDA and SQIVND (reference sequence). This CDR3 is built from 15 residues. CDR3 region: CASNRRRGQWETQYF. In DNA form, the CDR3 reads TGTGCCAGTAATCGACGCCGGGGGCAGTGGGAGACCCAGTACTTC.

This clone was seen only once. This chain joins TRBV10-3 and TRBJ2-5, with 10 bases matching TRBD2. The germline gives CDR1 ENHRY, CDR2 SYGVKD. V was clipped by 8 bases and J by 3 bases; unmatched bases: 6. This CDR3 region has 14 residues. CDR3 bases: TGTGCCATCTCGGGGAGCGGGGGGGAAGAGACCCAGTACTTC. It specifies CAISGSGGEETQYF.

The DNA for the CDR3 is TGTGCCAGCAGTGAAGACCCTAGAGGAAGTCGCTACAATGAGCAGTTCTTC. Translation: CASSEDPRGSRYNEQFF. This rearrangement joins TRBV6-1 to TRBJ2-1; D remains unclear. Germline values: CDR1 MNHNS, CDR2 SASEGT. The CDR3 covers 17 residues. V was clipped by 1 base and J by 3 bases, with 16 bases between them.

The chain joins TRBV18 to TRBJ1-1; D not certain. CDR3 length equals 14 residues. Germline CDR1 KGHSH, CDR2 LQKENI. V was pared by 0 bases and J by 4 bases, with 9 bases between. CDR3 protein: CASSPPSLGTEAFF. The CDR3 DNA sequence: TGTGCCAGCTCACCACCATCCCTAGGCACTGAAGCTTTCTTT.

The chain is built from TRBV5-1 and TRBJ2-5; no definite D call. The CDR3 totals 11 residues. V lost 1 base and J 2 bases, leaving 0 bases between the germline ends. CDR1 SGHRS and CDR2 YFSETQ come from the germline V gene. CDR3: CASSLQETQYF. CDR3 sequence (DNA): TGCGCCAGCAGCTTGCAAGAGACCCAGTACTTC.

V and J are TRBV9 and TRBJ2-1; 10 nucleotides align to TRBD2. Germline trimming cut 3 bases from V and 12 bases from J; bases unmatched to any gene: 9. CDR1 and CDR2 from the germline V gene are SGDLS and YYNGEE. This CDR3 comprises 14 residues. DNA of the CDR3: TGTGCCAGCAGCGATAGCGGGGGGAGCCTAAGGCAGTTCTTC. Translated: CASSDSGGSLRQFF.

V is TRBV5-1 and J is TRBJ2-1, with 7 bases identical to TRBD2. Per germline, CDR1 SGHRS and CDR2 YFSETQ. CDR3 size: 14 residues. V shed 1 base, J shed 6 bases, and the junction held 4 bases outside the gene matches. CDR3 amino acids: CASSLRGEGNEQFF. In nucleotides, the CDR3 is TGCGCCAGCAGCTTGAGAGGGGAGGGCAATGAGCAGTTCTTC. Supplemented by reference TRBV5-1 and TRBJ2-1, the full variable domain reads KAGVTQTPRYLIKTRGQQVTLSCSPISGHRSVSWYQQTPGQGLQFLFEYFSETQRNKGNFPGRFSGRQFSNSRSEMNVSTLELGDSALYLCASSLRGEGNEQFFGPGTRLTVL.

This clone was observed once. DNA of the CDR3: TGTGCCAGTAGTGTTTACAGGGCTACTGGAAACACCATATATTTT. This sequence encodes CASSVYRATGNTIYF. The chain carries TRBV19 and TRBJ1-3; TRBD1 might be the D (6 bases). The CDR3 runs to 15 residues. V was trimmed by 5 bases and J by 2 bases, leaving 13 bases between them. The germline CDR1 and CDR2 sequences are LNHDA and SQIVND (reference sequence).

The chain carries TRBV28 and TRBJ2-7, with D perhaps matching TRBD1 (5 bases). Looked up from germline, CDR1 is MDHEN and CDR2 is SYDVKM. The CDR3 runs 14 residues. V lost 6 bases and J 2 bases, leaving 14 bases between the germline ends. CDR3 sequence reads: CASRIQDTPYEQYV. For the CDR3, the DNA is TGTGCCAGCAGGATACAGGACACCCCCTACGAGCAGTACGTC.

This clone was seen only a few times. This chain joins TRBV9 and TRBJ1-4; no firm D call. CDR1 SGDLS and CDR2 YYNGEE come from the germline V gene. V lost 3 bases, J lost 12 bases, and 12 bases lay in between. The length of the CDR3 is 12 residues. In nucleotides, the CDR3 is TGTGCCAGCAGCGCCCCTGGGAGGGAACTGTTTTTT. This gives the protein CASSAPGRELFF.

This chain joins TRBV15 and TRBJ2-1, with 13 bases that match TRBD2. Germline CDR1 and CDR2: LNHNV and YYDKDF (reference sequence). The V gene end was trimmed by 5 bases and the J gene end by 0 bases; junction bases not matched to a gene: 4. This CDR3 comprises 17 residues. The CDR3 DNA follows: TGTGCCACCAGCGGGTGGACTAGCGGGGGCTCCTACAATGAGCAGTTCTTC. Its translation is CATSGWTSGGSYNEQFF.

V is TRBV5-4 and J is TRBJ2-1; D call uncertain. Trimming removed 0 bases from V and 4 bases from J, with 14 bases in between. CDR1 SGHNT and CDR2 YYREEE come from the germline V gene (reference sequence). This CDR3 has 16 amino acids. The DNA of the CDR3 is TGTGCCAGCAGCTTGGTCTCGCGGCGATCTTACAATGAGCAGTTCTTC. As protein: CASSLVSRRSYNEQFF.

This chain links TRBV10-1 with TRBJ2-3, with D perhaps matching TRBD2 (7 bases). The V and J ends lost 1 base and 5 bases respectively, with 13 bases between them. Germline CDR1 is WNHNN and CDR2 is SYGVQD (reference sequence). This CDR3 is built from 15 residues. DNA of the CDR3: TGCGCCAGCAGTGAGTGGGTGGGGGGGCAAGATACGCAGTATTTT. As protein: CASSEWVGGQDTQYF.

The rearrangement uses TRBV4-2 and TRBJ1-6; D is undetermined. V shed 1 base and J shed 4 bases, with 11 bases lying between them. This CDR3 has 16 residues. Germline V CDR1 and CDR2: LGHNA, YNFKEQ. The CDR3 protein is CASSQGAFLYNSPLHF. The CDR3 DNA reads TGTGCCAGCAGCCAAGGTGCCTTTCTTTATAATTCACCCCTCCACTTT.